The clone carrying this T cell receptor (beta chain) was counted many times. The data originate from a study of T cells in Graves' hyperthyroidism and ophthalmopathy. On the study more broadly: Peripheral blood was acquired at first diagnosis, ahead of any therapy whatsoever.

Germline assignment: CDR1 SGHAT and CDR2 FQNNGV. The V gene lost 6 bases and the J gene lost 5 bases, with 15 bases spanning the gap. The CDR3 has 14 amino acids. Under 3 months was the duration of disease in ophthalmopathy patients, who also had a Clinical Activity Score of at least 3 and a NOSPECS grade of at least 4. Fresh peripheral blood, under 13 ml, yielded the PBMCs. TCR beta CDR3 regions were amplified from RNA transcripts. In the first-round RT-PCR of the TCR CDR3, the HTBI primer set was used. Each CDR3 protein gets one entry after TCRdb re-called the multiplex PCR reads with MiXCR. This sample has 390,000 or so distinct CDR3 sequences, with over 12% found just once.

The rearrangement uses TRBV11-2 and TRBJ2-3; D is uncertain. Sequencing was carried out using blood. This receptor was taken from a man younger than 30 with Graves' ophthalmopathy. This CDR3 reads CASSATLGRDTQYF. CDR3 DNA: TGTGCCAGCAGTGCTACTTTAGGTAGAGATACGCAGTATTTT.